The T cell receptor (beta chain) under discussion was sequenced for a study of OX40 agonist ivuxolimab in advanced cancers. Per the germline V gene, CDR1 is MDHEN and CDR2 is SYDVKM. V lost 5 bases to trimming and J lost 8 bases; unmatched junction nucleotides: 12. This CDR3 is built from 15 residues. Here immunoSEQ multiplex PCR was the method, and the copy in TCRdb shows in-frame clones only, minus some. The sample gives over 55,000 clones, approximately 93% of which show up once; approximately 2.2% is in the top ten. This clone appeared once. The sequence came from an adult with an advanced solid tumor such as melanoma, head and neck, liver or kidney cancer. The specimen was CD4+ or CD8+ T cells sorted from blood, collected in a trial of the OX40 agonist ivuxolimab. V usage is TRBV28 and J usage is TRBJ1-2; 9 bases are shared with TRBD1. CDR3 region: CASSPPGQGLRGYTF. The CDR3 nucleotides are TGTGCCAGCAGTCCCCCGGGACAGGGTCTAAGGGGCTACACCTTC.